A single T cell receptor (beta chain) is shown here with its context. The sample is drawn from a study of blood T cell repertoires in COVID-19. About the study: Collection of acute and convalescent COVID-19 samples took place in the United States, Italy and Spain.

Authors' methods: Reference gene primer amplification in the assay estimated nucleated cell counts. Produced via immunoSEQ multiplex PCR; TCRdb's table is partial and in-frame only. Clone size and V and J calls were adopted from that table, with D and trimming inferred from the DNA. Among under 300,000 clones, about 85% were seen once, and the ten largest hold just over 6.5%. This CDR3 spans 15 amino acids. Trimming pared 4 bases from V and 8 bases from J, leaving 20 bases between. Germline CDR1 is SGHAT and CDR2 is FQNNGV. Participant-given clinical history determined each cohort assignment. Shortly before study entry, within 2 weeks, exposed participants had met a COVID-19 case.

The TCR comes from a woman aged 45-65 years who had been exposed to COVID-19. What was sequenced was PBMCs or T cells enriched from blood (not recorded which). The chain couples TRBV11-2 to TRBJ1-2; weak D call: TRBD1 (6 bases). CDR3 DNA: TGTGCCAGCAGCTGGGGGGGCAGGGCGGTTGGAGGCTACACCTTC. Translating it yields CASSWGGRAVGGYTF. Variable domain in full (rest from reference TRBV11-2 and TRBJ1-2): EAGVAQSPRYKIIEKRQSVAFWCNPISGHATLYWYQQILGQGPKLLIQFQNNGVVDDSQLPKDRFSAERLKGVDSTLKIQPAKLEDSAVYLCASSWGGRAVGGYTFGSGTRLTVV.